The following is a T cell receptor beta chain sequence with its context. What it binds is unknown. Time point denoted: newly diagnosed GD, antithyroid drugs for less than 3 months. PBMC-derived RNA was used for the TCR library. This entry belongs to a study of regulatory T cells in long-lasting Graves disease. Across the study: Graves' patients (newly diagnosed) had been on antithyroid drugs under 3 months.

Combining iRepertoire HTBI primers with Arm-PCR of CDR3 regions, the authors built TCR beta libraries. TCRdb recomputed calls from the multiplex PCR reads with MiXCR, one row per CDR3 protein. Here the sample spans about 370,000 distinct CDR3 sequences, 15% being singletons. Regarding the study as a whole: The study found lower TCR diversity in persistent Graves' patients than in newly diagnosed ones. Favored usage of TRBV28, TRBJ1-2 and TRBJ2-5 was recorded in persistent disease.

CDR1 and CDR2 from the germline V gene are SEHNR and FQNEAQ (reference sequence). Trimming left V 5 bases short and J 10 bases short, with 15 bases between. This CDR3 region has 13 residues. The chain is built from TRBV7-9 and TRBJ2-1; D remains ambiguous. This TCR derives from a female donor with Graves disease. The source was peripheral blood mononuclear cells (PBMCs), collected at new diagnosis, from a patient treated with antithyroid drugs. The DNA of the CDR3 is TGTGCCAGCAGCCCCCTGTTTCGGCCCGAGCAGTTCTTC. Translating gives CASSPLFRPEQFF. Full variable domain (missing parts from reference TRBV7-9 and TRBJ2-1): DTGVSQNPRHKITKRGQNVTFRCDPISEHNRLYWYRQTLGQGPEFLTYFQNEAQLEKSRLLSDRFSAERPKGSFSTLEIQRTEQGDSAMYLCASSPLFRPEQFFGPGTRLTVL.